This T cell receptor (beta chain) derives from a study of T cells in Graves' hyperthyroidism and ophthalmopathy. Study-level findings and limits: Ophthalmopathy was distinguished from stable hyperthyroidism by 13 V-J signatures. Peripheral blood also featured most of the thyroid clonotypes expanded above 0.001.

TCR beta CDR3 regions were amplified from RNA. A set of HTBI primers served as the primers for a first-round RT-PCR of the TCR CDR3. A single record per CDR3 protein comes from TCRdb applying MiXCR to the multiplex PCR reads. Of fewer than 650,000 distinct CDR3 sequences listed, approximately 15% are singletons. Ten or more counts support this clonotype. Its antigen is not identified. Trimming cost V 3 bases and J 9 bases, with 18 bases left between them. Germline V gene data show CDR1 as DFQATT and CDR2 as SNEGSKA (reference sequence). This CDR3 spans 13 amino acids. Clinicians diagnosed patients from clinical symptoms, serum thyroxine and TRAb, thyroid ultrasound and orbital computed tomography.

Sequenced: blood. The receptor was isolated from a woman aged 18-29 years with Graves' ophthalmopathy. This chain joins TRBV20-1 and TRBJ2-7; D not certain. CDR3 protein: CSASLGQTHGQYF. The CDR3 coding sequence is TGCAGTGCTAGTCTTGGGCAGACCCACGGGCAGTACTTC.